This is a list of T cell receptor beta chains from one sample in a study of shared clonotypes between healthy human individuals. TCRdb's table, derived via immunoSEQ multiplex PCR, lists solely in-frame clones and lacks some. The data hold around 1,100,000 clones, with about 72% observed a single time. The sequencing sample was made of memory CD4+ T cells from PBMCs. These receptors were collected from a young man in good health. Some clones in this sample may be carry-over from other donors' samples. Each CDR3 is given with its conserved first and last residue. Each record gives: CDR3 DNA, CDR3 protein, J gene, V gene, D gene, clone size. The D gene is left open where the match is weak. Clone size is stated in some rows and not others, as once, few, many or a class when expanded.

cdr3_nt: TGTGCCACCTGGCGGACAGGGCTCTACAATGAGCAGTTCTTC
cdr3_aa: CATWRTGLYNEQFF
j_call: TRBJ2-1
v_call: TRBV28
d_call: TRBD1
clone_size: NA

cdr3_nt: TGTGCCAGCTACTCAACAGGTGTGGAAGAGACCCAGTACTTC
cdr3_aa: CASYSTGVEETQYF
j_call: TRBJ2-5
v_call: TRBV28
d_call: NA
clone_size: NA

cdr3_nt: TGTGCCAGCAGTCCGACAGGGGCTAATGAAAAACTGTTTTTT
cdr3_aa: CASSPTGANEKLFF
j_call: TRBJ1-4
v_call: TRBV28
d_call: TRBD1
clone_size: NA

cdr3_nt: TGTGCCTGGACGCTGCGCGGACAGGGCTCCTACGAGCAGTACTTC
cdr3_aa: CAWTLRGQGSYEQYF
j_call: TRBJ2-7
v_call: TRBV30
d_call: TRBD1
clone_size: NA

cdr3_nt: TGTGCCATCAGTAGGACAGGAGGTGGAAACACCATATATTTT
cdr3_aa: CAISRTGGGNTIYF
j_call: TRBJ1-3
v_call: TRBV10-3
d_call: TRBD1
clone_size: once

cdr3_nt: TGCGCCAGCAGCGATCTAGCGGGAGTGGCAGATACGCAGTATTTT
cdr3_aa: CASSDLAGVADTQYF
j_call: TRBJ2-3
v_call: TRBV5-1
d_call: TRBD2
clone_size: NA

cdr3_nt: TGTGCCAGCTCACCCGGACAGCTGATGAACACTGAAGCTTTCTTT
cdr3_aa: CASSPGQLMNTEAFF
j_call: TRBJ1-1
v_call: TRBV18
d_call: NA
clone_size: NA

cdr3_nt: TGTGCCAGCAGCCCCGGGACTACAGATACGCAGTATTTT
cdr3_aa: CASSPGTTDTQYF
j_call: TRBJ2-3
v_call: TRBV7-3
d_call: NA
clone_size: NA

cdr3_nt: TGTGCCAGCAGTGCCTCCGGGACAGGGTATGAAAAACTGTTTTTT
cdr3_aa: CASSASGTGYEKLFF
j_call: TRBJ1-4
v_call: TRBV27
d_call: TRBD1
clone_size: once

cdr3_nt: TGTGCCAGCAGCAAAAACAGGGCGAACACTGAAGCTTTCTTT
cdr3_aa: CASSKNRANTEAFF
j_call: TRBJ1-1
v_call: TRBV5-4
d_call: NA
clone_size: NA

cdr3_nt: TGTGCCAGCAGGCAGGGCGTCACTAATGAAAAACTGTTTTTT
cdr3_aa: CASRQGVTNEKLFF
j_call: TRBJ1-4
v_call: TRBV7-2
d_call: NA
clone_size: NA

cdr3_nt: TGCGCCAGCACCACTCCGGAGGGGACAGGGGATGAGCAGTTCTTC
cdr3_aa: CASTTPEGTGDEQFF
j_call: TRBJ2-1
v_call: TRBV5-1
d_call: TRBD1
clone_size: NA

cdr3_nt: TGTGCCAGCAGTCTGACTAGCGGCTACGAGCAGTACTTC
cdr3_aa: CASSLTSGYEQYF
j_call: TRBJ2-7
v_call: TRBV6-1
d_call: TRBD2
clone_size: NA

cdr3_nt: TGTGCCAGCACAAGGCCCAATCAGCCCCAGCATTTT
cdr3_aa: CASTRPNQPQHF
j_call: TRBJ1-5
v_call: TRBV6-1
d_call: NA
clone_size: NA

cdr3_nt: TGTGCCAGCAGTATAGCGCCAGGTTGGCATCAGCCCCAGCATTTT
cdr3_aa: CASSIAPGWHQPQHF
j_call: TRBJ1-5
v_call: TRBV28
d_call: NA
clone_size: few

cdr3_nt: TGTGCCAGCAGCCAAGCCAGGGGGGATGAAGCTTTCTTT
cdr3_aa: CASSQARGDEAFF
j_call: TRBJ1-1
v_call: TRBV4-2
d_call: TRBD1
clone_size: NA

cdr3_nt: TGTGCCAGCAGCCCTCCCCGGAACACTGAAGCTTTCTTT
cdr3_aa: CASSPPRNTEAFF
j_call: TRBJ1-1
v_call: TRBV7-2
d_call: NA
clone_size: once

cdr3_nt: TGTGCCATCAGGGAGACAGGGAACACCGGGGAGCTGTTTTTT
cdr3_aa: CAIRETGNTGELFF
j_call: TRBJ2-2
v_call: TRBV7-7
d_call: NA
clone_size: few

cdr3_nt: TGTGCCAGCAGCGTCCGGGGGCAAGGGTTCGGAGATACGCAGTATTTT
cdr3_aa: CASSVRGQGFGDTQYF
j_call: TRBJ2-3
v_call: TRBV9
d_call: NA
clone_size: once

cdr3_nt: TGTGCCAGCAGCTCTAGGGCCGAGCAGTACTTC
cdr3_aa: CASSSRAEQYF
j_call: TRBJ2-7
v_call: TRBV7-8
d_call: NA
clone_size: NA

cdr3_nt: TGTGCCAGCAGCGCGACTAGCGGAGCTAGCACAGATACGCAGTATTTT
cdr3_aa: CASSATSGASTDTQYF
j_call: TRBJ2-3
v_call: TRBV7-9
d_call: TRBD2
clone_size: NA

cdr3_nt: TGTGCCAGTACGGGAGGCTCCTACGAGCAGTACTTC
cdr3_aa: CASTGGSYEQYF
j_call: TRBJ2-7
v_call: TRBV6-1
d_call: TRBD2
clone_size: NA

cdr3_nt: TGCGCCAGCAGCTTGGAGCAGGGCACGGGGGAGCTGTTTTTT
cdr3_aa: CASSLEQGTGELFF
j_call: TRBJ2-2
v_call: TRBV5-1
d_call: NA
clone_size: NA

cdr3_nt: TGTGCCACCTCCTCCGTGGGAGGTGGCTACGAGCAGTACTTC
cdr3_aa: CATSSVGGGYEQYF
j_call: TRBJ2-7
v_call: TRBV27
d_call: NA
clone_size: many

cdr3_nt: TGTGCCAGCAGTATGAACTCGGACAGCCTTCGACAGCATTTT
cdr3_aa: CASSMNSDSLRQHF
j_call: TRBJ1-5
v_call: TRBV7-9
d_call: NA
clone_size: NA

cdr3_nt: TGTGCCTGGAGTAGACAGGGCGATCAGCCCCAGCATTTT
cdr3_aa: CAWSRQGDQPQHF
j_call: TRBJ1-5
v_call: TRBV30
d_call: TRBD1
clone_size: few

cdr3_nt: TGTGCCAGCAGCCGTCAGGGACCCGGGGAGCTGTTTTTT
cdr3_aa: CASSRQGPGELFF
j_call: TRBJ2-2
v_call: TRBV9
d_call: NA
clone_size: NA

cdr3_nt: TGTGCCAGCAGCCAAAACAGGGGTACCTACGAGCAGTACTTC
cdr3_aa: CASSQNRGTYEQYF
j_call: TRBJ2-7
v_call: TRBV11-2
d_call: TRBD1
clone_size: NA

cdr3_nt: TGTGCCAGCCTTGACTCAGGGTGGCACGAGCAGTACTTC
cdr3_aa: CASLDSGWHEQYF
j_call: TRBJ2-7
v_call: TRBV27
d_call: NA
clone_size: NA

cdr3_nt: TGTGCCAGCAGCTTGAAGGGACAGGGCAATCAGCCCCAGCATTTT
cdr3_aa: CASSLKGQGNQPQHF
j_call: TRBJ1-5
v_call: TRBV5-6
d_call: TRBD1
clone_size: NA

cdr3_nt: TGTGCCAGCAGTTACGTACAGGGGCGCCACACCTTC
cdr3_aa: CASSYVQGRHTF
j_call: TRBJ1-2
v_call: TRBV6-6
d_call: TRBD1
clone_size: NA

cdr3_nt: TGTGCCTGGATTAGGACTGGGAGGAATGAGCAGTTCTTC
cdr3_aa: CAWIRTGRNEQFF
j_call: TRBJ2-1
v_call: TRBV30
d_call: NA
clone_size: NA

cdr3_nt: TGTGCCAGCAGTGAATCCGGGCTAGTCTACGAGCAGTACTTC
cdr3_aa: CASSESGLVYEQYF
j_call: TRBJ2-7
v_call: TRBV6-1
d_call: NA
clone_size: NA

cdr3_nt: TGTGCCAGCACAATTGGACCGAACTCTGGAAACACCATATATTTT
cdr3_aa: CASTIGPNSGNTIYF
j_call: TRBJ1-3
v_call: TRBV7-2
d_call: NA
clone_size: NA

cdr3_nt: TGCGCCAGCAGCCGAACGACTGGAGAGACCCAGTACTTC
cdr3_aa: CASSRTTGETQYF
j_call: TRBJ2-5
v_call: TRBV4-1
d_call: NA
clone_size: NA

cdr3_nt: TGTGCCAGTAGTGTCGGGACAGGGTTTAATTCCATGAACACTGAAGCTTTCTTT
cdr3_aa: CASSVGTGFNSMNTEAFF
j_call: TRBJ1-1
v_call: TRBV19
d_call: TRBD1
clone_size: NA

cdr3_nt: TGTGCCAGCAGCCTGGGACAGGGGGTCCACGAGCAGTACTTC
cdr3_aa: CASSLGQGVHEQYF
j_call: TRBJ2-7
v_call: TRBV7-9
d_call: TRBD1
clone_size: NA

cdr3_nt: TGCGCCAGCAGCCAACACAGGGTGGGCACTGAAGCTTTCTTT
cdr3_aa: CASSQHRVGTEAFF
j_call: TRBJ1-1
v_call: TRBV4-3
d_call: NA
clone_size: NA

cdr3_nt: TGTGCCAGCAGCTTGGAGAAGGGGTCAGGGGGAGCTTTCTTT
cdr3_aa: CASSLEKGSGGAFF
j_call: TRBJ1-1
v_call: TRBV5-4
d_call: TRBD1
clone_size: NA

cdr3_nt: TGCGCCAGCAGTGTCGGGACAGTGAACACCGGGGAGCTGTTTTTT
cdr3_aa: CASSVGTVNTGELFF
j_call: TRBJ2-2
v_call: TRBV10-1
d_call: TRBD1
clone_size: many

cdr3_nt: TGTGCCAGCAACCGGGCGGATTACAATGAGCAGTTCTTC
cdr3_aa: CASNRADYNEQFF
j_call: TRBJ2-1
v_call: TRBV7-9
d_call: NA
clone_size: once

cdr3_nt: TGTGCCAGCACCCTAGGACTCACAGATACGCAGTATTTT
cdr3_aa: CASTLGLTDTQYF
j_call: TRBJ2-3
v_call: TRBV2
d_call: NA
clone_size: once

cdr3_nt: TGTGCCAGCTCTGACTATACGGCGGTCTATGGCTACACCTTC
cdr3_aa: CASSDYTAVYGYTF
j_call: TRBJ1-2
v_call: TRBV18
d_call: NA
clone_size: NA

cdr3_nt: TGTGCCACCAGCAGAGTGGCCGGGGTAGGGGAGACCCAGTACTTC
cdr3_aa: CATSRVAGVGETQYF
j_call: TRBJ2-5
v_call: TRBV15
d_call: NA
clone_size: once

cdr3_nt: TGTGCCAGCAGTCTCAGAAGGGGGGAGACCCAGTACTTC
cdr3_aa: CASSLRRGETQYF
j_call: TRBJ2-5
v_call: TRBV28
d_call: NA
clone_size: NA

cdr3_nt: TGCAGCGGGTGGACCGGGGAGCTGTTTTTT
cdr3_aa: CSGWTGELFF
j_call: TRBJ2-2
v_call: TRBV29-1
d_call: NA
clone_size: NA

cdr3_nt: TGTGCCAGCAGTTACCTCGCGGGAGGGCCCGAGCAGTACTTC
cdr3_aa: CASSYLAGGPEQYF
j_call: TRBJ2-7
v_call: TRBV6-5
d_call: TRBD2
clone_size: NA

cdr3_nt: TGCAGTGCTAGCCTAGCAGAGACCCAGTACTTC
cdr3_aa: CSASLAETQYF
j_call: TRBJ2-5
v_call: TRBV20-1
d_call: NA
clone_size: NA

cdr3_nt: TGTGCCAGCAGTGACAGTCGAGGTTCCTACGAGCAGTACTTC
cdr3_aa: CASSDSRGSYEQYF
j_call: TRBJ2-7
v_call: TRBV6-6
d_call: NA
clone_size: NA

cdr3_nt: TGTGCCTGGAGTCCTCCAGGGCTTAACACTGAAGCTTTCTTT
cdr3_aa: CAWSPPGLNTEAFF
j_call: TRBJ1-1
v_call: TRBV30
d_call: NA
clone_size: NA

cdr3_nt: TGTGCCAGCAGCTTATCCTCGAATGACTACAATGAGCAGTTCTTC
cdr3_aa: CASSLSSNDYNEQFF
j_call: TRBJ2-1
v_call: TRBV5-4
d_call: NA
clone_size: NA

cdr3_nt: TGTGCCTGGACCGCGGGAGGCTCCTATGGCTACACCTTC
cdr3_aa: CAWTAGGSYGYTF
j_call: TRBJ1-2
v_call: TRBV30
d_call: NA
clone_size: NA

cdr3_nt: TGTGCCAGCAGCTTGGAACTAGCAGGCACCGGGGAGCTGTTTTTT
cdr3_aa: CASSLELAGTGELFF
j_call: TRBJ2-2
v_call: TRBV5-6
d_call: NA
clone_size: NA

cdr3_nt: TGTGCCAGCAGTGAGTTTGCCGGGCCGGGGGAGACCCAGTACTTC
cdr3_aa: CASSEFAGPGETQYF
j_call: TRBJ2-5
v_call: TRBV6-1
d_call: NA
clone_size: NA

cdr3_nt: TGTGCCAGCAGCTTAGGCCGGTCTGGAAACACCATATATTTT
cdr3_aa: CASSLGRSGNTIYF
j_call: TRBJ1-3
v_call: TRBV7-2
d_call: NA
clone_size: NA